Following are 25 T cell receptor beta chains from one sample sequenced in a study of cytomegalovirus exposure and HLA in healthy donors. The PCR had 60 Vbeta and 13 Jbeta primers. Clones were sequenced by immunoSEQ multiplex PCR, and TCRdb holds only the in-frame ones, with some missing. Here the sample spans some 170,000 clones, roughly 80% being singletons. The sequencing sample was made of PBMCs. The receptor source for this set is a woman under 30 in good health and CMV-seropositive.

The V and J genes are TRBV30 and TRBJ1-5, with D possibly being TRBD1 (5 bases). Germline-derived CDR1 and CDR2 are GTSNPN and SVGIG (reference sequence). V was trimmed by 5 bases and J by 7 bases, leaving 15 bases between them. This CDR3 is built from 13 residues. The CDR3 reads CAWPWGGAQPQHF. DNA for the CDR3: TGTGCCTGGCCTTGGGGGGGAGCCCAGCCCCAGCATTTT. Filled out from reference TRBV30 and TRBJ1-5, the complete variable domain reads SQTIHQWPATLVQPVGSPLSLECTVEGTSNPNLYWYRQAAGRGLQLLFYSVGIGQISSEVPQNLSASRPQDRQFILSSKKLLLSDSGFYLCAWPWGGAQPQHFGDGTRLSIL.

The chain uses TRBV7-2 and TRBJ1-2; D might be TRBD1 (5 bases). CDR1 and CDR2 from the germline V gene are SGHTA and FQGNSA. V was clipped by 5 bases and J by 10 bases, with 26 bases between them. This CDR3 is 16 amino acids long. CDR3 bases: TGTGCCAGCAGCCCCCGGGGGTCGACAGCGTCAACGTTCTACACCTTC. Its protein product is CASSPRGSTASTFYTF.

The J gene is TRBJ1-2, the V gene TRBV11-2; a possible D gene is TRBD1 (6 bases). The CDR3 is made up of 11 amino acids. CDR1 and CDR2 from the germline V gene are SGHAT and FQNNGV. The ends were cut back, 4 bases at V and 9 bases at J, with 9 bases in the middle. The CDR3 bases are TGTGCCAGCAGCTCCACAGGGAGCTACACCTTC. It encodes CASSSTGSYTF.

This clone was observed a handful of times. This chain connects TRBV11-1 to TRBJ2-7; D gene uncertain. V was trimmed by 5 bases and J by 2 bases, leaving 16 bases between them. The CDR3 runs to 15 residues. Germline CDR1 SGHAT, CDR2 FQDESV (reference sequence). CDR3 residues: CASSEVFGGTYEQYF. CDR3 DNA: TGTGCCAGCAGCGAGGTGTTTGGCGGAACCTACGAGCAGTACTTC.

The chain links TRBV13 to TRBJ2-3; 11 positions match TRBD2. Per the germline V gene, CDR1 is PRHDT and CDR2 is FYEKMQ (reference sequence). After removal of 2 bases from V and 3 bases from J, the junction contained 7 bases not matched to a gene. The CDR3 contains 17 residues. This chain's CDR3 is CASSLKISSGGTDTQYF. For the CDR3, the DNA is TGTGCCAGCAGCTTAAAGATTTCTAGCGGGGGGACAGATACGCAGTATTTT.

J is TRBJ2-1 and V is TRBV20-1, with unresolved D. V was shortened by 1 base and J by 7 bases, with 5 bases between the two germline ends. CDR3 length: 11 residues. Germline loops: CDR1 DFQATT, CDR2 SNEGSKA (reference sequence). CDR3 bases: TGCAGTGCTAGAGTTGTAAATGAGCAGTTCTTC. As protein: CSARVVNEQFF.

The V call is TRBV11-2, the J call TRBJ2-1; D uncertain. The CDR3 has 13 amino acids. Germline V lookup: CDR1 SGHAT, CDR2 FQNNGV. V gave up 5 bases and J gave up 8 bases, with 13 bases separating them. CDR3: CASSPVSVDEQFF. The CDR3 DNA sequence: TGTGCCAGCAGCCCCGTCAGTGTGGATGAGCAGTTCTTC.

This chain joins TRBV5-8 and TRBJ2-5; weak D call: TRBD2 (7 bases). The CDR3 spans 14 residues. With 2 bases removed from V and 5 bases from J, the gap between germline ends came to 13 bases. The germline gives CDR1 SGHTS, CDR2 YDEGEE. The CDR3 DNA reads TGTGCCAGCAGCTTCCGGGGGGCCGGGGAGACCCAGTACTTC. It encodes CASSFRGAGETQYF.

V is TRBV18 and J is TRBJ1-5; a possible D gene is TRBD1 (6 bases). V was clipped by 3 bases and J by 0 bases, with 9 bases between them. The CDR3 is made up of 15 amino acids. Germline CDR1 is KGHSH and CDR2 is LQKENI. CDR3 sequence (DNA): TGTGCCAGCTCACCTCAGGGGAATAGCAATCAGCCCCAGCATTTT. This encodes CASSPQGNSNQPQHF.

This chain connects TRBV6-1 to TRBJ2-3; 8 bases are a match to TRBD1. CDR1 and CDR2 (germline): MNHNS, SASEGT. This CDR3 has 17 residues. J lost 2 bases, V lost 0 bases, and 7 bases had no gene match. The CDR3 loop is CASSEAFSGQATDTQYF. For the CDR3, the DNA is TGTGCCAGCAGTGAAGCCTTTTCGGGACAGGCCACAGATACGCAGTATTTT.

This chain joins TRBV11-2 and TRBJ2-7; the match to TRBD1 covers 8 bases. Germline V CDR1 and CDR2: SGHAT, FQNNGV. CDR3 length: 14 residues. J was trimmed by 7 bases and V by 5 bases; bases with no gene match: 10. The CDR3 loop reads CASSGNRGYGEQYF. The CDR3 DNA is TGTGCCAGCAGCGGTAACAGGGGGTATGGGGAGCAGTACTTC.

The genes are TRBV21-1 and TRBJ1-2. TRBV21-1 counts as a pseudogene. The CDR3 is made up of 16 amino acids. The CDR3 loop is CASSPPLPRVLYGYTF. The CDR3 DNA is TGTGCCAGCAGCCCGCCACTTCCCCGGGTCCTTTATGGCTACACCTTC.

The chain employs TRBV7-9 and TRBJ2-2, with D unclear. Germline V lookup: CDR1 SEHNR, CDR2 FQNEAQ (reference sequence). Trimming took off 3 bases at V and 6 bases at J, with 14 bases between the two ends. The CDR3 consists of 15 residues. The CDR3 nucleotides are TGTGCCAGCAGCTTGGCCTTATCACACGCCGGGGAGCTGTTTTTT. The encoded protein is CASSLALSHAGELFF. The full variable domain, with the rest looked up from reference TRBV7-9 and TRBJ2-2, is DTGVSQNPRHKITKRGQNVTFRCDPISEHNRLYWYRQTLGQGPEFLTYFQNEAQLEKSRLLSDRFSAERPKGSFSTLEIQRTEQGDSAMYLCASSLALSHAGELFFGEGSRLTVL.

The gene calls are TRBV21-1 and TRBJ1-2; the D call of TRBD1 is as the table states it, not checked on the DNA. TRBV21-1 is reported as a pseudogene. The CDR3 runs 15 residues. CDR3 DNA: TGTGCCAGCAGCAGTCGCCGGGACACCCTGGAAGGCTACACCTTC. It is translated as CASSSRRDTLEGYTF.

The chain couples TRBV7-9 to TRBJ1-2; 8 bases map to TRBD1. CDR3 size: 13 residues. The germline CDR1 and CDR2 sequences are SEHNR and FQNEAQ (reference sequence). V trimming: 5 bases; J trimming: 4 bases; junction bases outside the gene matches: 3. CDR3 in DNA: TGTGCCAGCAGCCGCGGACAGGGCTATGGCTACACCTTC. Translated, it gives CASSRGQGYGYTF.

A note on this clone: The identical CDR3 is also encoded by other nucleotide sequences in the sample. The chain is built from TRBV5-1 and TRBJ1-5, with 9 bases identical to TRBD1. The germline gives CDR1 SGHRS, CDR2 YFSETQ. The junction had 5 bases not matched to a gene; V was cut back by 4 bases and J by 0 bases. CDR3 size: 16 residues. The CDR3 DNA reads as TGCGCCAGCAGCCCGGGACAGGGTATTAGCAATCAGCCCCAGCATTTT. It is translated as CASSPGQGISNQPQHF.

The rearrangement uses TRBV28 and TRBJ2-2, with D possibly being TRBD1 (6 bases). The germline V and J ends were trimmed by 10 bases and 4 bases, with 16 bases remaining between them. The CDR3 extends over 14 amino acids. From germline, CDR1 is MDHEN and CDR2 SYDVKM. In nucleotides, the CDR3 is TGTGCCACCCAAATACAGGGAAGCACCGGGGAGCTGTTTTTT. It codes for CATQIQGSTGELFF.

V and J are TRBV28 and TRBJ1-3; perhaps TRBD1 as D (6 bases). The V gene lost 1 base and the J gene lost 5 bases, with 9 bases spanning the gap. CDR3 length equals 14 residues. Germline CDR1 MDHEN, CDR2 SYDVKM. CDR3 bases: TGTGCCAGCAGTTTATTTCAGGGGAGAAACACCATATATTTT. This gives the protein CASSLFQGRNTIYF. The complete variable domain, with remaining parts taken from reference TRBV28 and TRBJ1-3, reads DVKVTQSSRYLVKRTGEKVFLECVQDMDHENMFWYRQDPGLGLRLIYFSYDVKMKEKGDIPEGYSVSREKKERFSLILESASTNQTSMYLCASSLFQGRNTIYFGEGSWLTVV.

This clone has more than one count but fewer than ten. The chain uses TRBV5-4 and TRBJ2-2; D is unresolved. Trimming removed 5 bases at V and 1 base at J, with 12 bases between. Germline V gene data show CDR1 as SGHNT and CDR2 as YYREEE (reference sequence). The CDR3 spans 15 residues. CDR3 DNA sequence: TGTGCCAGCAGAGACCTCACAGTGAACACCGGGGAGCTGTTTTTT. Its protein is CASRDLTVNTGELFF.

V is TRBV5-1 and J is TRBJ2-2; 8 bases line up with TRBD1. Trimming removed 4 bases from V and 2 bases from J; junction bases left unmatched: 7. The CDR3 consists of 16 residues. Germline CDR1 SGHRS, CDR2 YFSETQ. This CDR3 reads CASSLETGENTGELFF. CDR3 nucleotide sequence: TGCGCCAGCAGCCTCGAGACAGGGGAAAACACCGGGGAGCTGTTTTTT.

The chain links TRBV7-2 to TRBJ1-1; D not resolved. Trimming removed 1 base at V and 0 bases at J, with 9 bases between. CDR3 size: 15 residues. Per the germline V gene, CDR1 is SGHTA and CDR2 is FQGNSA. The CDR3: CASSLERHLNTEAFF. DNA of the CDR3: TGTGCCAGCAGCTTAGAGCGGCACCTGAACACTGAAGCTTTCTTT.

The chain carries TRBV28 and TRBJ2-1, with TRBD2 matching 9 bases. CDR1 and CDR2 from the germline V gene are MDHEN and SYDVKM. The CDR3 has 16 residues. V dropped 3 bases and J dropped 3; count of bases not matched to a gene: 6. The CDR3 loop is CASSFKRLADYNEQFF. CDR3 sequence (DNA): TGTGCCAGCAGTTTTAAGAGACTAGCGGACTACAATGAGCAGTTCTTC.

This chain links TRBV5-1 with TRBJ2-5; tentative D call: TRBD1 (6 bases). V was clipped by 5 bases and J by 1 base, with 12 bases between them. The CDR3 consists of 14 residues. CDR1 SGHRS and CDR2 YFSETQ come from the germline V gene. DNA for the CDR3: TGCGCCAGCAGGAACAGGGAGCCCCAAGAGACCCAGTACTTC. Translation: CASRNREPQETQYF.

The chain carries TRBV6-5 and TRBJ1-1, with D uncertain. CDR1 and CDR2 from the germline V gene are MNHEY and SVGAGI. This CDR3 region has 14 residues. V was clipped by 0 bases and J by 1 base, with 6 bases between them. The CDR3 spells CASSYSRQNTEAFF. DNA for the CDR3: TGTGCCAGCAGTTACTCGAGACAGAACACTGAAGCTTTCTTT.

The chain joins TRBV30 to TRBJ1-2, with TRBD1 identical over 9 bases. V was pared by 0 bases and J by 11 bases, with 7 bases of the junction left unmatched. This CDR3 has 13 residues. Germline assignment: CDR1 GTSNPN and CDR2 SVGIG (reference sequence). CDR3 protein: CAWSVTGGAYYTF. In DNA, the CDR3 is TGTGCCTGGAGTGTAACAGGGGGCGCCTATTACACCTTC. Full variable domain (missing parts from reference TRBV30 and TRBJ1-2): SQTIHQWPATLVQPVGSPLSLECTVEGTSNPNLYWYRQAAGRGLQLLFYSVGIGQISSEVPQNLSASRPQDRQFILSSKKLLLSDSGFYLCAWSVTGGAYYTFGSGTRLTVV.